The clone carrying this T cell receptor beta chain turned up a few times. Its antigen is as yet unknown. The data stem from a study of breast tumors, draining lymph nodes, adjacent tissues. Findings and caveats of the study: Compared with lymph nodes, tumors were less diverse; compared with nontumor tissue, more. Tumor and nontumor repertoires were significantly more similar in luminal-like than in basal-like breast cancer. The lymph node origin of tumor T cells was framed as consistent with a hypothesis, not demonstrated. Most tumor T cells seemingly derive from lymph node, then expand in tumor.

Each CDR3 protein gets one entry after TCRdb re-called the multiplex PCR reads with MiXCR. Counted here are 130,000 or so distinct CDR3 sequences, less than 25% occurring once; the ten biggest clones make up 2.2%. The lymph nodes were axillary draining lymph nodes from breast cancer patients. Trimming stripped 4 bases from V and 1 base from J, with 16 bases between. Germline CDR1 is ENHRY and CDR2 is SYGVKD. The CDR3 totals 16 residues. The chain is built from TRBV10-3 and TRBJ2-5; D is undetermined. This TCR came from a female donor with breast cancer. Some clones in this sample may be carry-over from other donors' samples. Sequencing was performed on axillary lymph node tissue. The CDR3 sequence is CAISGALGNIQETQYF. The CDR3 region has the DNA TGTGCCATCAGTGGGGCTTTAGGTAATATCCAAGAGACCCAGTACTTC.